These T cell receptor beta chains were read from a single sample in a study of CD8+ T cells in alopecia areata. The method was immunoSEQ multiplex PCR; TCRdb's version includes in-frame clones alone and lacks a portion of them. The sample contains about 300,000 clones, 58% of which appear only once. The sample here was CD4+ T cells sorted from blood, taken at week 24, from a patient treated with tofacitinib. These receptors were obtained from a human donor with alopecia areata. The CDR3 runs from the conserved cysteine through the conserved F or W. Each record gives: clone size, J gene, D gene, V gene, CDR3 DNA, CDR3 protein. The D gene is left open where the match is weak. Expanded clones get a size class; other rows say once, few or many, or leave the size out.

NA	TRBJ2-1	NA	TRBV5-6	TGTGCCAGCACCGACTTAGGGCAGAATGAGCAGTTCTTC	CASTDLGQNEQFF
few	TRBJ2-7	TRBD1	TRBV2	TGTGCCAGCAGTGTAGACAGGGACTCCTACGAGCAGTACTTC	CASSVDRDSYEQYF
NA	TRBJ2-4	NA	TRBV27	TGTGCCAGCAGTTCAGGGCCGTCCGGAAACATTCAGTACTTC	CASSSGPSGNIQYF
few	TRBJ2-3	NA	TRBV29-1	TGCAGCGTAGAACGGCAGGACCCAGATACGCAGTATTTT	CSVERQDPDTQYF
few	TRBJ2-3	NA	TRBV29-1	TGCAGCGTCCAGGGCACGGGGAGCACAGATACGCAGTATTTT	CSVQGTGSTDTQYF
NA	TRBJ2-5	NA	TRBV30	TGTGCCTGGAGGGGTCCGGGCAAAGAGACCCAGTACTTC	CAWRGPGKETQYF
once	TRBJ2-5	TRBD2	TRBV19	TGTGCCAGTACCCTGACTAGCGGGGGAGAGACCCAGTACTTC	CASTLTSGGETQYF
NA	TRBJ2-2	NA	TRBV4-1	TGCGCCAGCAGCCAAGTAGGGCAGGGTAACACCGGGGAGCTGTTTTTT	CASSQVGQGNTGELFF
NA	TRBJ1-1	NA	TRBV5-6	TGTGCCAGCAGCAGGGACCTCAACACTGAAGCTTTCTTT	CASSRDLNTEAFF
NA	TRBJ1-1	NA	TRBV4-1	TGCGCCAGCAGCCAAGATTTAAGAGAAGCTTTCTTT	CASSQDLREAFF
NA	TRBJ2-4	TRBD2	TRBV7-2	TGTGCCAGCAGCTTAGAGCGGGGACTAGCCAAAAACATTCAGTACTTC	CASSLERGLAKNIQYF
NA	TRBJ2-3	NA	TRBV7-2	TGTGCCAGCAGCTTAGCGCGGTATCCAGATACGCAGTATTTT	CASSLARYPDTQYF
NA	TRBJ2-5	NA	TRBV29-1	TGCAGCGTTGAAGATGACTCAGGCGGCCAAGAGACCCAGTACTTC	CSVEDDSGGQETQYF
once	TRBJ2-4	NA	TRBV4-3	TGCGCCAGCAGCGTTAGTCGGGGTCTAAACATTCAGTACTTC	CASSVSRGLNIQYF
NA	TRBJ2-7	NA	TRBV30	TGTGCCTGGAGTACGGGACCCGGGCACTACGAGCAGTACTTC	CAWSTGPGHYEQYF
NA	TRBJ2-7	NA	TRBV7-9	TGTGCCAGCAGCGGTGACGGGGGTCTTAGGCACGAGCAGTACTTC	CASSGDGGLRHEQYF
NA	TRBJ2-6	NA	TRBV4-1	TGCGCCAGCAGCCAGACTAGCTCTGGGGCCAACGTCCTGACTTTC	CASSQTSSGANVLTF
NA	TRBJ1-5	NA	TRBV7-2	TGTGCCAGCAGCCTTGGACAGCCCCGCAATCAGCCCCAGCATTTT	CASSLGQPRNQPQHF
few	TRBJ1-1	TRBD1	TRBV5-1	TGCGCCAGCAGCTTCCCGGACAGGGCCACTGAAGCTTTCTTT	CASSFPDRATEAFF
few	TRBJ2-7	NA	TRBV29-1	TGCAGCGTTGAAGTTTCAAATTTCCAGGGACGGTACGAGCAGTACTTC	CSVEVSNFQGRYEQYF
NA	TRBJ1-3	TRBD1	TRBV7-2	TGTGCCAGCAGCTTAACAGGGGACTCTGGAAACACCATATATTTT	CASSLTGDSGNTIYF
NA	TRBJ2-3	NA	TRBV7-2	TGTGCCAGCAGCCCACCGGGACCAGTGCAGTATTTT	CASSPPGPVQYF
NA	TRBJ1-6	NA	TRBV29-1	TGCAGCGTTGTAACGGGAGTAGGGAATTCACCCCTCCACTTT	CSVVTGVGNSPLHF
NA	TRBJ1-3	NA	TRBV29-1	TGCAGCGTTGAGACCCACTCTGGAAACACCATATATTTT	CSVETHSGNTIYF
NA	TRBJ1-2	NA	TRBV28	TGTGCCAGCAGTTTGCAGGGGCTAGGTGCTGGCTACACCTTC	CASSLQGLGAGYTF
NA	TRBJ1-1	NA	TRBV6-4	TGTGCCAGCAGCCCAGAGATGGGGAACACTGAAGCTTTCTTT	CASSPEMGNTEAFF
NA	TRBJ1-1	NA	TRBV30	TGTGCCTGGAGTCGGCATAGCAACACTGAAGCTTTCTTT	CAWSRHSNTEAFF
NA	TRBJ2-5	NA	TRBV15	TGTGCCTCCAGCAGAGATTGGGCTTACCAAGAGACCCAGTACTTC	CASSRDWAYQETQYF
NA	TRBJ2-5	NA	TRBV6-5	TGTGCCAGCAGTTACCGCCAGGCCCAAGAGACCCAGTACTTC	CASSYRQAQETQYF
few	TRBJ2-3	NA	TRBV6-1	TGTGCCAGCAGTGACGAACCCCCAGATACGCAGTATTTT	CASSDEPPDTQYF
NA	TRBJ2-7	NA	TRBV7-2	TGTGCCAGCAGCCTTAACCGGGACCCCCTTTGGTACGAGCAGTACTTC	CASSLNRDPLWYEQYF
NA	TRBJ2-5	TRBD2	TRBV5-4	TGTGCCAGCAGCTTGGAGACTAGCGGGGGCCAAGAGACCCAGTACTTC	CASSLETSGGQETQYF
few	TRBJ2-7	NA	TRBV7-2	TGTGCCAGCAGCTTAGCAGCCTCCTACGAGCAGTACTTC	CASSLAASYEQYF
NA	TRBJ2-3	NA	TRBV23-1	TGCGCCAGCAGTCAATCGAACTGGCCCCTATTCACAGATACGCAGTATTTT	CASSQSNWPLFTDTQYF
NA	TRBJ2-3	NA	TRBV28	TGTGCCAGCAACTCGAGAGCAGATACGCAGTATTTT	CASNSRADTQYF
NA	TRBJ1-5	NA	TRBV7-8	TGTGCCAGCAGCTCGACCTTCAGGGATCAGCCCCAGCATTTT	CASSSTFRDQPQHF
NA	TRBJ2-2	TRBD2	TRBV4-1	TGCGCCAGCAGCCATGGGGGGACTAGCGGGGCGAACACCGGGGAGCTGTTTTTT	CASSHGGTSGANTGELFF